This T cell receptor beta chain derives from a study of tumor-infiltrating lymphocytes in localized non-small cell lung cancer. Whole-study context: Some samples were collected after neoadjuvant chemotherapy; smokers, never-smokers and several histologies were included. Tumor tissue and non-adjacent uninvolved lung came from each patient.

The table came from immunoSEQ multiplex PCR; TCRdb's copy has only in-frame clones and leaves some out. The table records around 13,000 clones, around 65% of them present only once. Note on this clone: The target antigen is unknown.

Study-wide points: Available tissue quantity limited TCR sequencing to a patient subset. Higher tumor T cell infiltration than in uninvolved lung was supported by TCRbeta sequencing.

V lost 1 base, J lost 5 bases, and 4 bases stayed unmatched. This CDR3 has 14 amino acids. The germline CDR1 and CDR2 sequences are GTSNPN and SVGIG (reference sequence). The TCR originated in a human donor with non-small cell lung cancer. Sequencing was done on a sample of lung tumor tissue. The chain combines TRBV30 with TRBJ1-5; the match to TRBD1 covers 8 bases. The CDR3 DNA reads TGTGCCTGGAGTGGAGGGACAGGCGATCAGCCCCAGCATTTT. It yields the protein CAWSGGTGDQPQHF.